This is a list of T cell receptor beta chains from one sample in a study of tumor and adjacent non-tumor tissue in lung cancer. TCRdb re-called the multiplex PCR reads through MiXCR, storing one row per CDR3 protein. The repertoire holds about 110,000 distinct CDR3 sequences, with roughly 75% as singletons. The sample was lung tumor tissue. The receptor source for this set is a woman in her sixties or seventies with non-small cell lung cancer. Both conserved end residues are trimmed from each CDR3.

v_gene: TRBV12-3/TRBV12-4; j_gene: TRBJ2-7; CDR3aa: ASRQGAYEQY
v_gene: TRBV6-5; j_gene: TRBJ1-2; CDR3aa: ASSYSRRWYGYT
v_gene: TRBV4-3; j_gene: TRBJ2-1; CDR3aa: ASSQEGRKLF
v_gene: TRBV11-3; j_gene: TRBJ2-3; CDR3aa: VSSPAGQGDHTQY
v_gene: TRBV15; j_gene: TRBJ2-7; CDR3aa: ATTPLQGTEQY
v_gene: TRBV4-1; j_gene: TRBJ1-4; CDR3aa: PSSQERTAVNEKLF
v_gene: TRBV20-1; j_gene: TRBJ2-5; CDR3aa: SARRGGYQGTHY
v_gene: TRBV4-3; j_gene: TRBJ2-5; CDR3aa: VSGQEALGQETQY
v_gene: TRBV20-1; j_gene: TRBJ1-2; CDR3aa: SVRVQGEYGYI
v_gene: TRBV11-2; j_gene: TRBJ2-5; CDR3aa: AISRNDRGGTQY
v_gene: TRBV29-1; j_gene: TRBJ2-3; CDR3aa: SVEVGADTQY
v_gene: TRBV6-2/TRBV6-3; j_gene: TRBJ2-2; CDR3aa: ASTHRRSGTGELF
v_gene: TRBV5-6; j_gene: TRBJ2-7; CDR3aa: ASRYEASRGSEQY
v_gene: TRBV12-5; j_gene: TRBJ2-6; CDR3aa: ASDPNLSGANVLT
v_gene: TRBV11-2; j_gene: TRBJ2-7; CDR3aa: ASSNSVGAAEQY
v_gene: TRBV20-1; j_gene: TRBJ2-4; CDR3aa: SARDDGKTKNIQY
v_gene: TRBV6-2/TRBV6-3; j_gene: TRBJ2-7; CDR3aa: ASRPPDRSSREQY
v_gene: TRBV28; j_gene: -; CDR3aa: ASSFGRAHEQF
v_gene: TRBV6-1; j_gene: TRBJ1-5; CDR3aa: ASNQDRGAGNQPQH